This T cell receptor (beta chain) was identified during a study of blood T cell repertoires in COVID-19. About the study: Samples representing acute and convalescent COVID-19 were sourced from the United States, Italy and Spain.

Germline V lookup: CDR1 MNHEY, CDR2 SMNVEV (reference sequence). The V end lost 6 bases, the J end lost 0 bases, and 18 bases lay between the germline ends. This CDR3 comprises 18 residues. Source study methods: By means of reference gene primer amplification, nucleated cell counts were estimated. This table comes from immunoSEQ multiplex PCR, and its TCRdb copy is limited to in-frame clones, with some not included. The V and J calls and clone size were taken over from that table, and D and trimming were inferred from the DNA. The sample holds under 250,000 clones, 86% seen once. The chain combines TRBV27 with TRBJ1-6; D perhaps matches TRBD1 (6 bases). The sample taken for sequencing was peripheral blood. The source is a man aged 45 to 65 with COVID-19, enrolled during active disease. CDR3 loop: CASSPRGTQSSYNSPLHF. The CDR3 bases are TGTGCCAGCAGCCCCAGGGGTACCCAAAGCTCCTATAATTCACCCCTCCACTTT.